This T cell receptor (beta chain) came from a study of cytomegalovirus exposure and HLA in healthy donors (dated by TCRdb to about 2017). The study in broad terms: An earlier analysis of 550 to 700 of the donors reported roughly 300 Gb of sequence data and around 120 million unique TCR beta sequences from 150 million to 200 million T cells. A later genetic analysis took genome-wide SNP genotypes for 398 of the 666 donors and used that subset as a discovery cohort. Because of strong linkage in the cohort, roughly five DR-DQ haplotypes were treated as single units for association and clustering. Every discovery cohort repertoire had been produced on one sequencing platform. The genetic ancestry cluster associated with self-reported Caucasian donors included 65% to 90% of the approximately 410 genotyped donors. An early release covering just under 650 HLA-typed donors comprised about 300 gigabases of sequencing data and about 90 million unique TCR sequences. Class I and class II HLA loci were covered by the typing at four-digit resolution. Donor age, sex, ethnicity and CMV serostatus were compiled alongside the repertoire data. Among roughly 370 genotyped donors of the cohort, an average of roughly 240,000 unique TCR beta nucleotide sequences were sequenced per donor, roughly 20% of them non-productive. Typing coverage varied by locus: roughly 629-640 donors for A, B, C, DRB1 and DQB1; roughly 510 for DQA1; more than 600 for DPA1; some 470 for DPB1. In addition to the first cohort of 666 subjects, a separate validation cohort of approximately 110 different subjects was used. In an earlier analysis of 587 of the donors, high-throughput TCR beta sequencing was used to judge whether each TCR beta V gene segment behaved as functional or pseudogenic. The study was designed to test whether signatures of past pathogen exposure could be identified by cataloging public T cell receptors. A later analysis re-analyzed previously published TCR beta repertoires from 550 to 700 donors and added high-resolution HLA genotyping to study TCR occurrence patterns. The study combined high-throughput TCR immunosequencing, statistical association of individual TCRs with disease status, and machine learning to predict cytomegalovirus infection status. The later analysis used no new phenotypic data to find candidate immune exposures, relying instead on TCR beta sequences and their occurrence across donors. Using immunosequencing, the study profiled T cell repertoires from 640 or so subjects and related those repertoires to cytomegalovirus serostatus.

The germline V gene (reference sequence) sets CDR1 to MNHEY and CDR2 to SMNVEV. The CDR3 runs 14 amino acids, cysteine and phenylalanine included. CDR3 DNA only is kept here, 42 bases in frame from base 1. V is clipped by 6 bases and J by 5 bases, and the sequence between their germline boundaries is 14 bases long. The research as a whole found: Linkage disequilibrium might explain the correlated functional status among segregating V segments, but an unknown experimental factor could not be excluded. Most TCR sequences were observed very rarely across donors, whereas some public TCRs were present in many individuals. In vitro tests confirmed that a few of the cytomegalovirus-associated TCR beta chains recognize cytomegalovirus antigens. According to a later analysis, most CMV-associated TCR beta chains appeared to be HLA-restricted, and the HLA associations seemed to be driven largely by CMV exposure. In a later analysis, about 16,000 TCR beta sequences were associated with specific HLA alleles at a false discovery rate of 0.05. According to the authors, the approach could potentially be generalized to other disease states and immunological phenotypes. The cohort was sequenced for TCR beta chains only, and without alpha or paired-chain data the features that could be detected were limited. The 87-base-pair reads could not distinguish some IMGT-functional V segments, including TRBV6-2 and TRBV6-3, so those segments were excluded. In a later genetic analysis, fewer N-insertions in productive TCRs were reported among donors in an Asian-associated ancestry cluster than the approximately 670-donor mean. Because counts were too low, about 18 rarely observed V segments, including chromosome 9 orphons, were excluded from the earlier analysis of 587 of the donors. In a later genetic analysis, a missense DCLRE1C variant was associated with V-gene and J-gene trimming of TCR beta chains, and the association was replicated in an independent cohort. In an earlier analysis of some 550 of the donors, most TCR beta V segments were observed in productive rearrangements about 90% or about 30% of the time, broadly matching IMGT annotations. In a later analysis, TCR association rates were found to vary across HLA loci, with the most associated TCRs seen for DRB1 alleles and the fewest for HLA-C alleles. A further reported finding was that TCR beta sequences accurately predicted the HLA-A and HLA-B alleles for most subjects in the first cohort. When HLA alleles, especially DR and DQ, strongly co-occurred, attributing TCR associations to individual alleles was difficult. Because HLA typing was unavailable for some donors at each locus, only the typed subset was used in association tests. Sequencing depth was assumed to be roughly uniform across donors in the presence/absence analyses, though that assumption may not hold. Immune exposure information for the cohort was limited to CMV serostatus. A cluster of highly shared sequence variants was judged likely to represent a technical artifact of the sequencing pipeline. In a later analysis, HLA-associated TCR beta chains showed more clonal expansion and lower generation probabilities than non-associated chains that were equally common. Several of the top co-occurrence clusters appeared to be linked to parvovirus B19, influenza, CMV and Epstein-Barr virus, according to a later analysis. The study listed around 160 TCR beta chains as associated with cytomegalovirus. The classifier was reported to diagnose cytomegalovirus status with high specificity and sensitivity in both the original and validation cohorts.

The library was produced with the immunoSEQ multiplex PCR assay. The multiplex PCR relied on a mix of 60 forward primers for TCR Vbeta segments and 13 reverse primers for TCR Jbeta segments. The CDR3 region of rearranged TCR beta genes was amplified from genomic DNA with a multiplex PCR assay. On the Illumina HiSeq System, the amplified TCR beta libraries were sequenced as 87-base-pair reads. The study's own analysis went as follows. In a later analysis, tens of millions of unique TCR beta chains were counted across the 650 to 700 repertoires, and roughly 11 million of these chains were shared by at least two donors. To remove PCR and sequencing errors, raw reads were error-corrected and collapsed into unique sequences using a nearest-neighbor algorithm that merged closely related sequences. CDR3 sequences were aligned to IMGT reference sequences to assign V, D and J gene segments. For a sequence to be retained, at least a six-nucleotide match to both a V gene segment and a J gene segment was required. Rearrangements were classified as productive when the CDR3 lacked stop codons and remained in frame with V and J, and all other rearrangements were classified as non-productive. CDR3 was defined by IMGT convention, running from the second conserved V-encoded cysteine to the conserved J-encoded phenylalanine. Sequences without an unambiguous match to a single V gene segment were excluded from the earlier analysis of about 600 of the donors. An earlier analysis of just under 600 of the donors called V segments functional above 56.7% productive rearrangements and segregating when the between-donor standard deviation exceeded 5%. A statistical classification framework was built to diagnose cytomegalovirus status from the catalog of TCR beta chain sequences. V and J gene assignment, in a later analysis, came from comparing TCR nucleotide sequences with IMGT/GENE-DB human TR gene sequences. A later analysis assigned CDR3 sequences and most-parsimonious VDJ recombination scenarios with the TCRdist pipeline. In a later analysis, each TCR beta chain was defined by its CDR3 amino acid sequence together with its V-gene family, and reads lacking a unique V-gene family were excluded. A later analysis removed several hundred highly shared, low-generation-probability nucleotide sequences to deal with suspected cross-contamination and a sequencing artifact. In a later analysis, a clonal expansion index was calculated for each public chain from normalized within-repertoire ranks of inferred template counts. A later analysis computed generation probabilities with a VDJ recombination model fitted to out-of-frame rearrangements, and checked the results against IGoR. Hypergeometric tests were used in a later analysis to score TCR-TCR, TCR-HLA and TCR-CMV co-occurrence, with a repertoire-size bias correction applied to the TCR pairs. In a later analysis, false discovery rates were estimated by permuting HLA or CMV assignments 20 times. In a later analysis, co-occurring TCRs were grouped with DBSCAN, and TCRdist sequence similarity was added when clustering was performed within HLA-allele-positive subsets. For co-occurrence clustering, repertoires with fewer than 30,000 or more than 120,000 public chains were excluded, along with four to six repertoires with anomalous nucleotide sharing. Held by TCRdb, this immuneACCESS table contains in-frame sequences only and omits some clones. Under half of the omission traces to an unresolved V gene where checked; the cause of the rest is unknown. V and J calls and clone size are given by that table; D and trimming were obtained from the DNA. This sample holds 150,000 to 200,000 clones; just over 75% were observed only once. The ten biggest clones cover roughly 1.4% of the sample.

The cohort was made up of 666 healthy bone marrow donors. All cohort members were sampled while nominally healthy, although unrecorded immune exposures were likely present. The donor was CMV seronegative and belonged to the group of approximately 320 seronegative cohort members. A peripheral blood sample was collected from each donor, and TCR beta sequencing was performed on peripheral blood mononuclear cells. The Qiagen DNeasy Blood Extraction Kit was used to extract genomic DNA from the blood cell samples. There are a few counts of this clone. Its antigen target is currently unknown. The record has no base qualities; no much larger clone is one base away.

The chain employs TRBV27 and TRBJ1-5; the D gene is perhaps TRBD1, on 6 matching bases. The sequence was obtained from a man aged 35-49 years in good health and CMV-seronegative. Specimen: PBMCs. Here the CDR3 is given as CASRGHEAHQPQHF. In nucleotides, the sequence is TGTGCCAGCAGGGGACACGAAGCCCATCAGCCCCAGCATTTT.